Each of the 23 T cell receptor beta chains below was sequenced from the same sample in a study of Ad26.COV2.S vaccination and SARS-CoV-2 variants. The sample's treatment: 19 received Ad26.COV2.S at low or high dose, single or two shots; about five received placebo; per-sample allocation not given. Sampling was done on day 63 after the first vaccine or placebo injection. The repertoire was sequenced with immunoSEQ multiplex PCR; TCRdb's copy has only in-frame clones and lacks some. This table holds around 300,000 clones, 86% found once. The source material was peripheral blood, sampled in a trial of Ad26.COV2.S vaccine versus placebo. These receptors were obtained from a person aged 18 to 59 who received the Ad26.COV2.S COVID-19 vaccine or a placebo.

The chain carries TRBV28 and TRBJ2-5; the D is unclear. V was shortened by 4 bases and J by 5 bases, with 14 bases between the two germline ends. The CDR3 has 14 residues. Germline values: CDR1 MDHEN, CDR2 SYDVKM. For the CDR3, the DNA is TGTGCCAGCAGTTCGACCCTCGGTGGGGAGACCCAGTACTTC. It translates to CASSSTLGGETQYF.

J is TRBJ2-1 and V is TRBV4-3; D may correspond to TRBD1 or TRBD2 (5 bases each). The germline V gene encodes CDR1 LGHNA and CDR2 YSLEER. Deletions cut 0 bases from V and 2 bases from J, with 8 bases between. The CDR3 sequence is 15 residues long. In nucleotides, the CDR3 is TGCGCCAGCAGCCAAGAAAGGGACCCCTACAATGAGCAGTTCTTC. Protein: CASSQERDPYNEQFF.

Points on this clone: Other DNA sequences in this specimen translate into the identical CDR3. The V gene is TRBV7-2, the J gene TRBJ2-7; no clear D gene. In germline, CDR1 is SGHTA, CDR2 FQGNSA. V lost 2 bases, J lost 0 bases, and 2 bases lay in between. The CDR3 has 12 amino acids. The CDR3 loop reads CASSLSSYEQYF. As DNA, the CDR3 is TGTGCCAGCAGCTTATCCTCCTACGAGCAGTACTTC.

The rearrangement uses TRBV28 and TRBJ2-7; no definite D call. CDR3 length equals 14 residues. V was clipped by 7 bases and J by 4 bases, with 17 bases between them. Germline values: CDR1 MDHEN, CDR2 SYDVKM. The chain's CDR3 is CASTLGTLVYEQYF. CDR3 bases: TGTGCCAGCACCCTCGGAACCCTAGTTTACGAGCAGTACTTC.

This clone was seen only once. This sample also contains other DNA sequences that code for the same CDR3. For the CDR3, the DNA is TGTGCCAGCAGTTCGACAGCGAACTATGGCTACACCTTC. Residues: CASSSTANYGYTF. V usage is TRBV12-3 or TRBV12-4 and J usage is TRBJ1-2; weak D call: TRBD1 (5 bases). There are 13 residues in the CDR3. V was cut by 4 bases and J by 2 bases, with 8 bases left in between.

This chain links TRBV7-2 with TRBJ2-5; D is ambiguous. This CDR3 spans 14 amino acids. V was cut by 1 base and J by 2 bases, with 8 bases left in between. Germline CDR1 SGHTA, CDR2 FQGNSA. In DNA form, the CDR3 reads TGTGCCAGCAGCTTAGAGCCAGGTCAAGAGACCCAGTACTTC. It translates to CASSLEPGQETQYF. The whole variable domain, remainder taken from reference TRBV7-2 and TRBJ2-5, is GAGVSQSPSNKVTEKGKDVELRCDPISGHTALYWYRQSLGQGLEFLIYFQGNSAPDKSGLPSDRFSAERTGGSVSTLTIQRTQQEDSAVYLCASSLEPGQETQYFGPGTRLLVL.

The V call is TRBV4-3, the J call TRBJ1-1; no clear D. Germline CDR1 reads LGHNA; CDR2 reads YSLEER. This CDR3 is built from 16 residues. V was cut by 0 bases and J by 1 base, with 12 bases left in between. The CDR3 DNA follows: TGCGCCAGCAGCCAAGATCTTCGACGTTCGAACACTGAAGCTTTCTTT. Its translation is CASSQDLRRSNTEAFF.

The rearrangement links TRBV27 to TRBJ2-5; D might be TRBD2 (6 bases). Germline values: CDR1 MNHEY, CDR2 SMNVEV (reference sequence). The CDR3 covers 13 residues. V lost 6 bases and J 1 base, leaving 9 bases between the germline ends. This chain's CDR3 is CASRDSGQETQYF. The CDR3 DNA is TGTGCCAGCAGAGATAGCGGCCAAGAGACCCAGTACTTC.

In DNA, the CDR3 is TGTGCCAGCAGCTTAGACGTCAATGAGCAGTTCTTC. Translating gives CASSLDVNEQFF. The rearrangement joins TRBV7-2 to TRBJ2-1; D uncertain. This CDR3 contains 12 residues. The V end was cut by 1 base, the J end by 6 bases, with 4 bases between. Germline V gene sequence: CDR1 SGHTA, CDR2 FQGNSA.

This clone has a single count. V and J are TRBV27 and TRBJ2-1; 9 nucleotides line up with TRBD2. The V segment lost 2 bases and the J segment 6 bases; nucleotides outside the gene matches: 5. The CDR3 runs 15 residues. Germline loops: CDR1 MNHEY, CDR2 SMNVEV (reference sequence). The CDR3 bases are TGTGCCAGCAGTTTACGGCTAGCGGGGATCAATGAGCAGTTCTTC. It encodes CASSLRLAGINEQFF.

CDR3 DNA sequence: TGTGCCAGCAGCCAAGTTGTCAGGGGGCGGCTTCAAGAGACCCAGTACTTC. It is translated as CASSQVVRGRLQETQYF. V is TRBV14 and J is TRBJ2-5, with 8 nucleotides matching TRBD1. This CDR3 has 17 amino acids. Germline V gene sequence: CDR1 SGHDN, CDR2 FVKESK. After removal of 1 base from V and 2 bases from J, the junction contained 9 bases not matched to a gene.

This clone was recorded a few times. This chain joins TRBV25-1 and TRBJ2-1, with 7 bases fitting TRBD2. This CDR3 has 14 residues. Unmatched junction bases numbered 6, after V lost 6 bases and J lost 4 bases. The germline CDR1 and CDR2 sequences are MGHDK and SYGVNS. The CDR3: CASSLAGLYNEQFF. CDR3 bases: TGTGCCAGCAGCTTAGCGGGCCTATACAATGAGCAGTTCTTC.

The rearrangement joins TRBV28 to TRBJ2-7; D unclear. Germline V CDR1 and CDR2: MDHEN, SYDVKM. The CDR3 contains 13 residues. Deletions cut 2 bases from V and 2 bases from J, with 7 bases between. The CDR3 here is CASSLQPPYEQYF. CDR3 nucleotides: TGTGCCAGCAGTTTACAGCCGCCCTACGAGCAGTACTTC.

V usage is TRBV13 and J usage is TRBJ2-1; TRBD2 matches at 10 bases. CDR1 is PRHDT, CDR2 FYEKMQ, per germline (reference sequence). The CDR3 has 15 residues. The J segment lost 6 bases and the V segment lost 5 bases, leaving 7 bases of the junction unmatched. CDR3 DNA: TGTGCCAGCAGCACGAGCGGGAGGGCCACCAATGAGCAGTTCTTC. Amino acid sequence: CASSTSGRATNEQFF. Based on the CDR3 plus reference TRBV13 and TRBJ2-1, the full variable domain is AAGVIQSPRHLIKEKRETATLKCYPIPRHDTVYWYQQGPGQDPQFLISFYEKMQSDKGSIPDRFSAQQFSDYHSELNMSSLELGDSALYFCASSTSGRATNEQFFGPGTRLTVL.

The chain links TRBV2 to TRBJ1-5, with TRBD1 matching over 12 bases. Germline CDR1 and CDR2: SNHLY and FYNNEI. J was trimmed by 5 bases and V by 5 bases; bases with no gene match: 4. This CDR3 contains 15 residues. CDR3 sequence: CASSPGQGADQPQHF. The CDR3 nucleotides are TGTGCCAGCAGTCCGGGACAGGGGGCAGATCAGCCCCAGCATTTT. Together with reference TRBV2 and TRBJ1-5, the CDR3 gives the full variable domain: EPEVTQTPSHQVTQMGQEVILRCVPISNHLYFYWYRQILGQKVEFLVSFYNNEISEKSEIFDDQFSVERPDGSNFTLKIRSTKLEDSAMYFCASSPGQGADQPQHFGDGTRLSIL.

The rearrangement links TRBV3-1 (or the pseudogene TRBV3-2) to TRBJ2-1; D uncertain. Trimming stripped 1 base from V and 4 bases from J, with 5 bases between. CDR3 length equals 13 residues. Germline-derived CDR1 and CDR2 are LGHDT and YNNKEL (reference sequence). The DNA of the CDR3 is TGTGCCAGCAGCCAAGCCCCTTACAATGAGCAGTTCTTC. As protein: CASSQAPYNEQFF.

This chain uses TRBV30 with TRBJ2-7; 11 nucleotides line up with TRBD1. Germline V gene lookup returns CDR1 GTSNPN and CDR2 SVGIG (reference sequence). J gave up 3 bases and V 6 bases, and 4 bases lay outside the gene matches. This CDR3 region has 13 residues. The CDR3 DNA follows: TGTGCCTGTACGGGACAGGGGGTCTACGAGCAGTACTTC. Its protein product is CACTGQGVYEQYF.

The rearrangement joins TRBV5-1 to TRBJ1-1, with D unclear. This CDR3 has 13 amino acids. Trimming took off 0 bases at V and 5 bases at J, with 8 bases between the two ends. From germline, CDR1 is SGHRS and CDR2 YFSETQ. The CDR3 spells CASSLVGVTEAFF. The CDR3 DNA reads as TGCGCCAGCAGCTTGGTCGGGGTTACTGAAGCTTTCTTT.

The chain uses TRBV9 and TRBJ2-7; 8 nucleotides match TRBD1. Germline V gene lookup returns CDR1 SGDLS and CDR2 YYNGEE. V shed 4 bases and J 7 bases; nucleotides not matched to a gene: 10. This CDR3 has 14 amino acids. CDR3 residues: CASSPGQGGVEQYF. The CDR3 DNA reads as TGTGCCAGCAGCCCCGGACAGGGAGGTGTGGAGCAGTACTTC.

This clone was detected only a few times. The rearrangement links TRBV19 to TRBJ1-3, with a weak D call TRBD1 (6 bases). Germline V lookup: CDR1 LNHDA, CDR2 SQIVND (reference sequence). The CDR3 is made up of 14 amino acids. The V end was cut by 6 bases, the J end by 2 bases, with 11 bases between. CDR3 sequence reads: CASSLGGPGNTIYF. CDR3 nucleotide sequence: TGTGCCAGTAGCCTTGGGGGGCCTGGAAACACCATATATTTT.

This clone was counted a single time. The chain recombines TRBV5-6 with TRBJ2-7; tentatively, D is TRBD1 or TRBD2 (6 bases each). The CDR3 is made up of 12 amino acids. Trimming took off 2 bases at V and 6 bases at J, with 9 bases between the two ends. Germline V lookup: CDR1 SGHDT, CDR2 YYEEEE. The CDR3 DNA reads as TGTGCCAGCAGCTTAGGAGGGGGCGAGCAGTACTTC. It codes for CASSLGGGEQYF.

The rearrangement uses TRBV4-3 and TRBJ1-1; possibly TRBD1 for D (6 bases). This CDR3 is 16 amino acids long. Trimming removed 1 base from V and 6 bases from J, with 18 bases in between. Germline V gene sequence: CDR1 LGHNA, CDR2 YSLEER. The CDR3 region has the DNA TGCGCCAGCAGCCAAGCGCGGGGGGCGCGAAAAGCTGAAGCTTTCTTT. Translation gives CASSQARGARKAEAFF.

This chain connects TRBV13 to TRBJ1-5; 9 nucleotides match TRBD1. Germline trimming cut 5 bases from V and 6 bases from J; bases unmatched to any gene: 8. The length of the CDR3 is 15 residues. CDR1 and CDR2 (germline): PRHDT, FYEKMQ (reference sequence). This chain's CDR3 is CASSIGQGRGQPQHF. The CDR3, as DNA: TGTGCCAGCAGCATTGGACAGGGGAGAGGTCAGCCCCAGCATTTT.